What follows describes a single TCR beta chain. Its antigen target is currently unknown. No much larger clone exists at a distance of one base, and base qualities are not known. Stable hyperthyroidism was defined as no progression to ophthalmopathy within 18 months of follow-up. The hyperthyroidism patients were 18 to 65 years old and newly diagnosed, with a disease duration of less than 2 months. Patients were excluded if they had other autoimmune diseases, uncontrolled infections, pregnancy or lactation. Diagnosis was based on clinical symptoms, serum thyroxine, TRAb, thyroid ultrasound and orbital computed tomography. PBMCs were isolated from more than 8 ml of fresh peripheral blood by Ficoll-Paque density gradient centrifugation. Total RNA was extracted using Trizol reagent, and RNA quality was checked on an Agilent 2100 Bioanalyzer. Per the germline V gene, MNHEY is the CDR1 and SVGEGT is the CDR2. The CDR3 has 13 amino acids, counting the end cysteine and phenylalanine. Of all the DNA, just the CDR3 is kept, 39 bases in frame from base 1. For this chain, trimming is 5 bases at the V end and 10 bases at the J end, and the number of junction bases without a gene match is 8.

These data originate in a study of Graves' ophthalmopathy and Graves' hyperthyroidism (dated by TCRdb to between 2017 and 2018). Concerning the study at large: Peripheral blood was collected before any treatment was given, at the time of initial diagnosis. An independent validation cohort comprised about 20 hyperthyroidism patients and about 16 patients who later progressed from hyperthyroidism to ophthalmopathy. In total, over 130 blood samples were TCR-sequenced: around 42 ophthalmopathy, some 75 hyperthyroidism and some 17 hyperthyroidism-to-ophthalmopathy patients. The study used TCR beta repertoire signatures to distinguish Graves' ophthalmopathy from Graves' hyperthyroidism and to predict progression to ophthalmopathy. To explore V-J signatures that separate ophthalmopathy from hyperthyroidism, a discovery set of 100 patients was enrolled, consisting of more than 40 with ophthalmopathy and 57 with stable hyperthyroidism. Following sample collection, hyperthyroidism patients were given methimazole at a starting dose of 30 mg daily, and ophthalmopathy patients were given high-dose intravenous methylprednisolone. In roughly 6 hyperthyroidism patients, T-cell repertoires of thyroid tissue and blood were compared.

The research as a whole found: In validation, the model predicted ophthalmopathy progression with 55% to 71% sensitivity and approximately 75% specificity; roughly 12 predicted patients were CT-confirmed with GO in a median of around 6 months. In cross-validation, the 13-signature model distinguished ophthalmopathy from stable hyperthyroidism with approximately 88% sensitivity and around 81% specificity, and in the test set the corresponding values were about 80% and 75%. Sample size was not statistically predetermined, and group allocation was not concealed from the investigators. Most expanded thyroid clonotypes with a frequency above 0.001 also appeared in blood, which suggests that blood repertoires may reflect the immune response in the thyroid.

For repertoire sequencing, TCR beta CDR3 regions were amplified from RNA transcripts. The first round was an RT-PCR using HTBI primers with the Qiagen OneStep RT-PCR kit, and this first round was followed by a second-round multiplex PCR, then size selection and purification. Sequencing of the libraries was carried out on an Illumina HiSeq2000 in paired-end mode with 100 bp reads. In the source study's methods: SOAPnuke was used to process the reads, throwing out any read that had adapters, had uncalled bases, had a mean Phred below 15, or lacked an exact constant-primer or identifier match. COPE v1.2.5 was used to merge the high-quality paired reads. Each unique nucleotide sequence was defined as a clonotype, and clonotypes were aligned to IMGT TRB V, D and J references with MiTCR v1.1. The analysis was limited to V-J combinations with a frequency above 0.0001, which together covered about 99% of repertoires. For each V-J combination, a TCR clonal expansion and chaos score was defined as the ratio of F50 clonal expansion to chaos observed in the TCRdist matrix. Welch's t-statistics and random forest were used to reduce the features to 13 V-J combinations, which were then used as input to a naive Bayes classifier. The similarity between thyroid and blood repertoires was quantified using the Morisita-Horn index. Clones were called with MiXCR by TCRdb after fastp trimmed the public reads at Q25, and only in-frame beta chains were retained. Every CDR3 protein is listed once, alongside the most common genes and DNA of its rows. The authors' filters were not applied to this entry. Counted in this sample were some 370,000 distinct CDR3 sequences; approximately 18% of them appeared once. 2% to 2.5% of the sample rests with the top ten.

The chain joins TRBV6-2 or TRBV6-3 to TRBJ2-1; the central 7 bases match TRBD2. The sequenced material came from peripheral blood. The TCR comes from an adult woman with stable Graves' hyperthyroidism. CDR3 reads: CASSPLRAGEQFF. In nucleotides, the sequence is TGTGCCAGCAGTCCCCTCCGAGCGGGGGAGCAGTTCTTC.